A selection of T cell receptor beta chains follows, all from one sample in a study of shared clonotypes between healthy human individuals. Data came from immunoSEQ multiplex PCR; TCRdb stores just in-frame clones and leaves some out. The sample lists about 680,000 clones, about 92% seen once, with more than 20% in the top ten. The sequenced material came from naive CD8+ T cells sorted from blood. The receptor source for this set is a man between 25 and 39 years old in good health. CDR3s include the opening cysteine and the closing phenylalanine or tryptophan. Fields, in order: clone size, J gene, V gene, D gene, CDR3 DNA, CDR3 protein. The D gene is left open where the match is weak. Not every row has a clone size; where given, it reads once, few, many or a size class.

abundance: -
j_gene: TRBJ2-5
v_gene: TRBV28
d_gene: -
CDR3nt: TGTGCCAGCAGTTTATCCCAGGGGCTCCGAGAGACCCAGTACTTC
CDR3aa: CASSLSQGLRETQYF

abundance: -
j_gene: TRBJ2-7
v_gene: TRBV28
d_gene: -
CDR3nt: TGTGCCAGCGGGGCGAAGTCCTACGAGCAGTACTTC
CDR3aa: CASGAKSYEQYF

abundance: -
j_gene: TRBJ2-7
v_gene: TRBV27
d_gene: TRBD1
CDR3nt: TGTGCCAGCAGTTCCTCGCAGCACAGGGGTGTCGCCCTCCAGCAGTACTTC
CDR3aa: CASSSSQHRGVALQQYF

abundance: -
j_gene: TRBJ2-5
v_gene: TRBV4-1
d_gene: -
CDR3nt: TGCGCCAGCAGCCAAGAAAAGGGATGGGAGACCCAGTACTTC
CDR3aa: CASSQEKGWETQYF

abundance: -
j_gene: TRBJ1-2
v_gene: TRBV9
d_gene: -
CDR3nt: TGTGCCAGCAGCGCAAGACAGAATGGCTACACCTTC
CDR3aa: CASSARQNGYTF

abundance: -
j_gene: TRBJ1-2
v_gene: TRBV27
d_gene: -
CDR3nt: TGTGCCAGCAGTTTAGTGGGGGACTATGGCTACACCTTC
CDR3aa: CASSLVGDYGYTF

abundance: few
j_gene: TRBJ2-2
v_gene: TRBV5-4
d_gene: -
CDR3nt: TGTGCCAGCAGCTTTACCGACACCGGGGAGCTGTTTTTT
CDR3aa: CASSFTDTGELFF

abundance: -
j_gene: TRBJ2-1
v_gene: TRBV7-9
d_gene: -
CDR3nt: TGTGCCAGCAGCTTTAACGAGGGGCTTGAGCAGTTCTTC
CDR3aa: CASSFNEGLEQFF

abundance: -
j_gene: TRBJ2-7
v_gene: TRBV7-2
d_gene: TRBD1
CDR3nt: TGTGCCAGCAGCTTATGGGGCCGACAGGGAATCGAGCAGTACTTC
CDR3aa: CASSLWGRQGIEQYF

abundance: once
j_gene: TRBJ2-5
v_gene: TRBV7-9
d_gene: TRBD1
CDR3nt: TGTGCCAGCAGCTTAGAGATCGGTCTGGCAGGGGGCGACCAAGAGACCCAGTACTTC
CDR3aa: CASSLEIGLAGGDQETQYF

abundance: -
j_gene: TRBJ2-7
v_gene: TRBV5-1
d_gene: TRBD1
CDR3nt: TGCGCCAGCAGCTGGGGACAGGCGGGCTACGAGCAGTACTTC
CDR3aa: CASSWGQAGYEQYF

abundance: few
j_gene: TRBJ1-1
v_gene: TRBV13
d_gene: -
CDR3nt: TGTGCCAGCAGCTCACAAGGAGTGAACACTGAAGCTTTCTTT
CDR3aa: CASSSQGVNTEAFF

abundance: -
j_gene: TRBJ2-1
v_gene: TRBV4-1
d_gene: -
CDR3nt: TGCGCCAGCAGCCAAAGCGGCGGCTACAATGAGCAGTTCTTC
CDR3aa: CASSQSGGYNEQFF

abundance: once
j_gene: TRBJ2-7
v_gene: TRBV11-3
d_gene: TRBD2
CDR3nt: TGTGCCAGCAGCCCTGGGACTAGCGGGAGTTTTTACGAGCAGTACTTC
CDR3aa: CASSPGTSGSFYEQYF

abundance: -
j_gene: TRBJ2-7
v_gene: TRBV6-5
d_gene: -
CDR3nt: TGTGCCAGCAGTTACCCCCCGGGACTCCCAACCTACGAGCAGTACTTC
CDR3aa: CASSYPPGLPTYEQYF

abundance: -
j_gene: TRBJ2-1
v_gene: TRBV4-3
d_gene: -
CDR3nt: TGCGCCAGCAGCCAAGATCCCAGATACAATGAGCAGTTCTTC
CDR3aa: CASSQDPRYNEQFF

abundance: -
j_gene: TRBJ2-7
v_gene: TRBV7-9
d_gene: -
CDR3nt: TGTGCCAGCACCGAGAGGGGAGCCGCCTACGAGCAGTACTTC
CDR3aa: CASTERGAAYEQYF

abundance: -
j_gene: TRBJ2-7
v_gene: TRBV19
d_gene: TRBD2
CDR3nt: TGTGCCAGTAGTCCGGGACTAGCGGGACTTGAGCAGTACTTC
CDR3aa: CASSPGLAGLEQYF

abundance: -
j_gene: TRBJ2-7
v_gene: TRBV7-2
d_gene: TRBD1
CDR3nt: TGTGCCAGCAGCCGAAGTTCCGGGACAGGGGACGAGCAGTACTTC
CDR3aa: CASSRSSGTGDEQYF

abundance: -
j_gene: TRBJ2-7
v_gene: TRBV5-5
d_gene: -
CDR3nt: TGTGCCAGCAGCCCCAGACGAGGCAGGGAGTTCTACGAGCAGTACTTC
CDR3aa: CASSPRRGREFYEQYF

abundance: -
j_gene: TRBJ2-5
v_gene: TRBV9
d_gene: -
CDR3nt: TGTGCCAGCAGCGTAGGTTCTAGGGGACCCCTCCAAGAGACCCAGTACTTC
CDR3aa: CASSVGSRGPLQETQYF

abundance: -
j_gene: TRBJ2-2
v_gene: TRBV7-9
d_gene: -
CDR3nt: TGTGCCAGCAGCAAAGGGGGGTTTATTGCCGGGGAGCTGTTTTTT
CDR3aa: CASSKGGFIAGELFF